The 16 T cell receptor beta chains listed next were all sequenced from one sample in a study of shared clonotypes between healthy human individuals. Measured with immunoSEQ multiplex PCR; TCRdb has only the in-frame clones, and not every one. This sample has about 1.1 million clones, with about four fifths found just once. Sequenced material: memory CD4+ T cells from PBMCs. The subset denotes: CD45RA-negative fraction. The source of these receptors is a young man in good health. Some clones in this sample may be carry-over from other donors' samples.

CDR3 DNA: TGTGCCAGCAGCAGGGGGCGCCATGAAAAACTGTTTTTT. This gives the protein CASSRGRHEKLFF. This rearrangement joins TRBV7-2 to TRBJ1-4; the match to TRBD1 covers 7 bases. Germline values: CDR1 SGHTA, CDR2 FQGNSA. This CDR3 is built from 13 residues. The V and J ends lost 5 bases and 6 bases, in that order; junction bases with no gene match: 3.

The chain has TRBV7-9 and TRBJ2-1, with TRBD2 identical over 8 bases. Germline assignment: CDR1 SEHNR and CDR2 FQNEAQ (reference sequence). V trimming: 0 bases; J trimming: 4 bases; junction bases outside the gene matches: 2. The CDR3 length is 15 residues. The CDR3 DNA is TGTGCCAGCAGCTTAGCAGCGGGGGAATACAATGAGCAGTTCTTC. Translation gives CASSLAAGEYNEQFF.

CDR3 sequence (DNA): TGTGCCGCCCTTTTTCGGCCCTACGGATTTTACGAGCAGTACTTC. Translation gives CAALFRPYGFYEQYF. The rearrangement joins TRBV6-1 to TRBJ2-7; D is unresolved. Trimming removed 11 bases from V and 4 bases from J, with 24 bases in between. Germline lookup yields CDR1 MNHNS and CDR2 SASEGT. This CDR3 is built from 15 residues.

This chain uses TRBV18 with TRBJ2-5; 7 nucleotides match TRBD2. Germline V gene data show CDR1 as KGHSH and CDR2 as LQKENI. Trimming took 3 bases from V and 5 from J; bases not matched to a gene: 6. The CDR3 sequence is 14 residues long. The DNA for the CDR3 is TGTGCCAGCTCACCGGGCGGGAGTTGGGAGACCCAGTACTTC. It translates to CASSPGGSWETQYF.

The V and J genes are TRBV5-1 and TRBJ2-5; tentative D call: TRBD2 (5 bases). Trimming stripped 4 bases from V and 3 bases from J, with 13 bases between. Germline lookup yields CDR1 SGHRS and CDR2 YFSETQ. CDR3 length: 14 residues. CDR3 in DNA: TGCGCCAGCAGCCAACCAGACGGGAAAGAGACCCAGTACTTC. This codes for CASSQPDGKETQYF.

CDR3 amino acids: CASSEQLYNEQFF. Written as DNA, the CDR3 is TGTGCCAGCAGTGAACAACTATACAATGAGCAGTTCTTC. This chain joins TRBV6-4 and TRBJ2-1; D remains unclear. The CDR3 is 13 amino acids. V gave up 3 bases and J gave up 4 bases, with 7 bases separating them. CDR1 and CDR2 from the germline V gene are MRHNA and SNTAGT.

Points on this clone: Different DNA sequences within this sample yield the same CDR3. As DNA, the CDR3 is TGTGCCAGCAGCTCAGGGAGCTCCTACGAGCAGTACTTC. It translates to CASSSGSSYEQYF. The genes are TRBV2 and TRBJ2-7, with D perhaps being TRBD1 or TRBD2 (5 bases each). Deletions cut 6 bases from V and 0 bases from J, with 9 bases between. This CDR3 region has 13 residues. CDR1 SNHLY and CDR2 FYNNEI come from the germline V gene.

CDR3 sequence: CASSQALNLDTQYF. The CDR3 DNA reads as TGTGCCAGCAGCCAAGCATTGAATCTCGATACGCAGTATTTT. V and J are TRBV14 and TRBJ2-3; D not resolved. Trimming pared 1 base from V and 6 bases from J, leaving 11 bases between. The germline V gene encodes CDR1 SGHDN and CDR2 FVKESK. The CDR3 sequence is 14 residues long.

The CDR3 loop is CASRESGANVLTF. DNA of the CDR3: TGTGCCAGCAGGGAATCTGGGGCCAACGTCCTGACTTTC. The chain couples TRBV7-3 to TRBJ2-6; D is ambiguous. The germline V gene has CDR1 SGHTA and CDR2 FQGTGA. V lost 6 bases to trimming and J lost 1 base, with 4 bases between them. The CDR3 consists of 13 residues.

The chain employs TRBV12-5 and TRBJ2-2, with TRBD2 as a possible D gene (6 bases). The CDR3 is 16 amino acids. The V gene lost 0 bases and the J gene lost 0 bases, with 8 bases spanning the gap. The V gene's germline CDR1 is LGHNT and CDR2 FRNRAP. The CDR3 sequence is CASGLVGGANTGELFF. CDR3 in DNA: TGTGCTAGTGGTTTGGTGGGAGGAGCGAACACCGGGGAGCTGTTTTTT.

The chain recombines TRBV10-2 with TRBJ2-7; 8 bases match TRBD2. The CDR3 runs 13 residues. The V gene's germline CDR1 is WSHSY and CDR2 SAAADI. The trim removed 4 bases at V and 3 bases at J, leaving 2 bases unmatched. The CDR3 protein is CASSGGLDYEQYF. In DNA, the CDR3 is TGCGCCAGCAGTGGGGGACTAGACTACGAGCAGTACTTC.

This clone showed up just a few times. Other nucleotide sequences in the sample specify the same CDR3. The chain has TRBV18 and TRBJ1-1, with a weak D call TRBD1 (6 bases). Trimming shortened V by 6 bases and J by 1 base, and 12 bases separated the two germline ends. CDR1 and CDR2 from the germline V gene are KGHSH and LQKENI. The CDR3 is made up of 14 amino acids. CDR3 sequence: CASSPTGSNTEAFF. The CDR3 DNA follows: TGTGCCAGCTCCCCGACAGGTTCGAACACTGAAGCTTTCTTT.

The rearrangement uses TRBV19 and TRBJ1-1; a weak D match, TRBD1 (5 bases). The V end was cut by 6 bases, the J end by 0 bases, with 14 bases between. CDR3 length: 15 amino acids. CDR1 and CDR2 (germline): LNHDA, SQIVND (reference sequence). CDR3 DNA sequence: TGTGCCAGTAGATGGGACCGCGCTGTGAACACTGAAGCTTTCTTT. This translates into CASRWDRAVNTEAFF.

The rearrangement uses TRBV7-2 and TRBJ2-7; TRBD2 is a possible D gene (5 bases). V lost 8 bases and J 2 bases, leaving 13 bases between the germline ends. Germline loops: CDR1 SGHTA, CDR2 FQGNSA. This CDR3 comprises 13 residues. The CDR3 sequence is CASRRSGTYEQYF. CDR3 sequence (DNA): TGTGCCAGCCGTCGGAGCGGTACCTACGAGCAGTACTTC. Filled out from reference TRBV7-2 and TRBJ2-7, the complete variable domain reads GAGVSQSPSNKVTEKGKDVELRCDPISGHTALYWYRQSLGQGLEFLIYFQGNSAPDKSGLPSDRFSAERTGGSVSTLTIQRTQQEDSAVYLCASRRSGTYEQYFGPGTRLTVT.

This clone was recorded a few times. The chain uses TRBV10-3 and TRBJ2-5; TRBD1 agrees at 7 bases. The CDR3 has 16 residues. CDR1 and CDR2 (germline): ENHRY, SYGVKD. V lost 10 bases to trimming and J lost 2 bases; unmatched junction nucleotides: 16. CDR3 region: CATIPGTAVFQETQYF. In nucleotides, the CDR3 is TGTGCCACCATTCCCGGGACAGCTGTCTTTCAAGAGACCCAGTACTTC.

CDR3 nucleotide sequence: TGTGCCAGCTCACCTCCTATAACAGGGGCCGAGCAGTACTTC. Residues: CASSPPITGAEQYF. This chain links TRBV18 with TRBJ2-7; TRBD1 agrees at 7 bases. J lost 6 bases, V lost 3 bases, and 8 bases had no gene match. This CDR3 comprises 14 residues. Per germline, CDR1 KGHSH and CDR2 LQKENI.